What follows are 8 T cell receptor beta chains derived from one specimen sequenced in a study of cytomegalovirus exposure and HLA in healthy donors. PCR used 60 Vbeta primers and 13 Jbeta primers. TCRdb keeps only in-frame clones here, not all; method: immunoSEQ multiplex PCR. The table shows 150,000 to 200,000 clones, with roughly 80% occurring only once. The specimen sequenced was PBMCs. The receptor source for this set is a woman between 40 and 50 years old in good health and CMV-seropositive.

This chain uses TRBV6-5 with TRBJ2-5, with a tentative D call TRBD1 (5 bases). The J call could be wrong; TRBJ2-7 is a better fit for the DNA end. The germline V gene encodes CDR1 MNHEY and CDR2 SVGAGI. This CDR3 is built from 15 residues. The CDR3 loop reads CASSYSGAPTYEQYF. DNA of the CDR3: TGTGCCAGCAGTTACTCAGGGGCCCCAACCTACGAGCAGTACTTC.

Written as DNA, the CDR3 is TGTGCCAGCAGTTACTCGATACATGGCTCCTACGAGCAGTACTTC. This encodes CASSYSIHGSYEQYF. The chain joins TRBV6-5 to TRBJ2-7; no firm D call. CDR3 length: 15 amino acids. V gave up 0 bases and J gave up 0 bases, with 9 bases separating them. Germline values: CDR1 MNHEY, CDR2 SVGAGI.

The V call is TRBV5-1, the J call TRBJ2-3, with D possibly being TRBD1 (5 bases). The V and J ends lost 0 bases and 2 bases respectively, with 10 bases between them. Per germline, CDR1 SGHRS and CDR2 YFSETQ. CDR3 length equals 15 residues. CDR3 in amino acids: CASSLVGDDTDTQYF. CDR3 bases: TGCGCCAGCAGCTTGGTAGGGGATGACACAGATACGCAGTATTTT.

The chain has TRBV11-2 and TRBJ2-1, with 8 bases lining up with TRBD2. After removal of 5 bases from V and 6 bases from J, the junction contained 12 bases not matched to a gene. The CDR3 totals 16 residues. Germline V gene lookup returns CDR1 SGHAT and CDR2 FQNNGV. The CDR3 DNA reads as TGTGCCAGCAGCCGACCGGGACTAGTATTTGGCAATGAGCAGTTCTTC. It is translated as CASSRPGLVFGNEQFF.

The chain has TRBV29-1 and TRBJ1-1; 7 bases agree with TRBD1. Germline CDR1 reads SQVTM; CDR2 reads ANQGSEA. The CDR3 runs 14 residues. Losses at the gene ends were 6 bases for V and 0 bases for J; bases not matched to a gene: 7. The CDR3 reads CSVRQGPMNTEAFF. The CDR3, as DNA: TGCAGCGTGCGACAGGGACCCATGAACACTGAAGCTTTCTTT.

The chain has TRBV19 and TRBJ2-7, with 8 bases aligning to TRBD1. The CDR3 is 15 amino acids. Germline CDR1 is LNHDA and CDR2 is SQIVND (reference sequence). V lost 8 bases and J lost 4; bases outside the gene matches: 13. CDR3 nucleotides: TGTGCCAGTTCTAGTTCCGGGACAGGTGATTACGAGCAGTACTTC. Encoded protein: CASSSSGTGDYEQYF.

The chain recombines TRBV7-9 with TRBJ1-2; D gene unclear. CDR3 size: 15 residues. CDR1 SEHNR and CDR2 FQNEAQ come from the germline V gene (reference sequence). The V and J ends lost 1 base and 4 bases respectively, with 13 bases between them. The CDR3 reads CASSLEAGSGYGYTF. CDR3 DNA: TGTGCCAGCAGCTTAGAAGCAGGAAGCGGCTATGGCTACACCTTC.

This clone appeared a few times. The rearrangement joins TRBV4-1 to TRBJ2-1; 8 bases fit TRBD2. Germline CDR1 is MGHRA and CDR2 is YSYEKL. The CDR3 has 18 amino acids. V was pared by 2 bases and J by 4 bases, with 13 bases of the junction left unmatched. CDR3 region: CASSQTTFGRDAYNEQFF. CDR3 sequence (DNA): TGCGCCAGCAGCCAAACCACTTTCGGGAGGGACGCATACAATGAGCAGTTCTTC.